What follows is one TCR beta chain and its context. Its antigen target is currently unknown. Base qualities were left out, and no much larger clone turns up one base away. Donors were healthy HIV-negative adults with no recently reported acute infections or vaccinations. All donors were Caucasian adults living in Nashville, Tennessee, USA. CD4+ T cells were enriched by magnetic negative selection, after which naive cells were positively selected on CD45RA and the negative fraction was taken as the memory subset. After blood collection by leukapheresis, PBMCs were isolated using Ficoll-Histopaque density gradient centrifugation and then cryopreserved in the vapor phase of liquid nitrogen. Analytical flow cytometry was used to check the purity and quantity of every magnetically sorted T cell population. Genomic DNA was isolated from each sorted fraction and quantified by UV absorbance on a Nanodrop 2000c.

The data were taken from a study of shared clonotypes between healthy human individuals (dated by TCRdb to 2020 to 2021). Some background on the complete study: The cohort comprised two women and a few men aged 18 to 49 years. Per donor, three plates each were used for CD4 naive and CD4 memory, two for CD8 naive, and one for CD8 memory. To estimate repertoire size and how much clonotypes are shared between individuals, the study performed deep sequencing of blood TCR repertoires from 4 to 6 healthy adults. To increase sequencing depth and limit assay-specific biases, TCR repertoire library preparation and sequencing were carried out by different laboratories using diverse techniques. Per donor, leukapheresis produced somewhere between about 0.9 and 9.5 billion PBMCs. Findings and caveats that apply to the study as a whole: Across several donors, approximately 5% of naive CD4, roughly 3.5% of naive CD8, approximately 2.5% of memory CD4, and 0.4% of memory CD8 clonotypes were shared. Rarefaction of sorted-subset datasets indicated incomplete sequencing despite the large sequencing depth. The genetic and exposure-history diversity represented was limited by the small number of donors. Based on pairwise subsampling, the degree of clonotype sharing among donors was expected to be affected by sequencing depth. Sampling was restricted to blood, and TCR repertoires in tissues likely differ from the TCR repertoires found in blood. Higher generation probabilities were observed for clonotypes shared by all four sorted-subset donors than for non-shared clonotypes. Larger estimated clonotype richness was generally found for naive subsets than for memory subsets.

TCR CDR3 regions were amplified from genomic DNA by multiplex PCR using the deep immunoSEQ assay. For each cell subset, the extracted genomic DNA was distributed evenly across all wells of several immunoSEQ 96-well plates, and each plate served as one replicate. For sorted subsets, around 0.2 ug genomic DNA, equal to about 30,000 T cell genomes, was loaded into each replicate PCR. Purified libraries were measured with a Qubit 3.0 fluorometer, size-checked on a Bioanalyzer 2100, and measured again with the KAPA Library Quantification kit. A separate single-read 150-cycle Illumina NextSeq 550 flow cell was used to sequence each immunoSEQ 96-well plate. Regarding the original processing steps: The immunoSEQ output contained only junctional sequences without quality scores, so filtering could not match that applied to full-length reads. To assign V/J genes and CDR3, sequences were annotated using PyIR, a Python wrapper for IgBLAST v1.9, with IMGT germline references. Reads with weak V/J assignments (E-value above 1e-6), missing CDR3, stop codons, out-of-frame junctions, or ambiguous translated residues were removed. A V3J clonotype was defined by an identical inferred V gene, J gene, and CDR3 amino acid sequence. Percentage overlap between repertoires was calculated by dividing the number of shared unique clonotypes by the size of the smaller repertoire. Repertoire richness was assessed with RTK rarefaction, the Chao1 estimator, and Recon v2.1 estimates of unobserved clonotypes. Generation probabilities for all TCRbeta clonotypes obtained by the gDNA method from four donors were computed using OLGA. TCRdb stores this immuneACCESS table with in-frame sequences only. Part of the clones is absent; in the studies checked, under half of the shortfall reflects unresolved V genes, and no reason is known for the rest. D and trimming were read from the DNA, whereas the V and J calls and clone size are those reported in that table. Present in this sample are about 2.3 million clones, about 90% of which were seen just once. The top ten clonotypes cover approximately 0.39% of the sample.

The germline V gene (reference sequence) sets CDR1 to SEHNR and CDR2 to FQNEAQ. Trimmed from V: 1 base; trimmed from J: 5 bases; junction bases lacking a gene match: 6. The CDR3 runs 15 amino acids, cysteine and phenylalanine included. The retained sequence is limited to the CDR3, 45 bases, with the frame set at the first base. This TCR derives from a man younger than 30 in good health. Some clones in this sample may be carry-over from other donors' samples. Recombination joined TRBV7-9 with TRBJ2-7; 9 bases in between match TRBD1. Sequencing was done on a sample of naive CD4+ T cells from PBMCs. This specimen's cell subset or site label, per the study, means: CD45RA+ positively selected. The CDR3 corresponds to CASSLVGQGRHEQYF. The nucleotide sequence is TGTGCCAGCAGCTTAGTGGGACAGGGTAGACACGAGCAGTACTTC.